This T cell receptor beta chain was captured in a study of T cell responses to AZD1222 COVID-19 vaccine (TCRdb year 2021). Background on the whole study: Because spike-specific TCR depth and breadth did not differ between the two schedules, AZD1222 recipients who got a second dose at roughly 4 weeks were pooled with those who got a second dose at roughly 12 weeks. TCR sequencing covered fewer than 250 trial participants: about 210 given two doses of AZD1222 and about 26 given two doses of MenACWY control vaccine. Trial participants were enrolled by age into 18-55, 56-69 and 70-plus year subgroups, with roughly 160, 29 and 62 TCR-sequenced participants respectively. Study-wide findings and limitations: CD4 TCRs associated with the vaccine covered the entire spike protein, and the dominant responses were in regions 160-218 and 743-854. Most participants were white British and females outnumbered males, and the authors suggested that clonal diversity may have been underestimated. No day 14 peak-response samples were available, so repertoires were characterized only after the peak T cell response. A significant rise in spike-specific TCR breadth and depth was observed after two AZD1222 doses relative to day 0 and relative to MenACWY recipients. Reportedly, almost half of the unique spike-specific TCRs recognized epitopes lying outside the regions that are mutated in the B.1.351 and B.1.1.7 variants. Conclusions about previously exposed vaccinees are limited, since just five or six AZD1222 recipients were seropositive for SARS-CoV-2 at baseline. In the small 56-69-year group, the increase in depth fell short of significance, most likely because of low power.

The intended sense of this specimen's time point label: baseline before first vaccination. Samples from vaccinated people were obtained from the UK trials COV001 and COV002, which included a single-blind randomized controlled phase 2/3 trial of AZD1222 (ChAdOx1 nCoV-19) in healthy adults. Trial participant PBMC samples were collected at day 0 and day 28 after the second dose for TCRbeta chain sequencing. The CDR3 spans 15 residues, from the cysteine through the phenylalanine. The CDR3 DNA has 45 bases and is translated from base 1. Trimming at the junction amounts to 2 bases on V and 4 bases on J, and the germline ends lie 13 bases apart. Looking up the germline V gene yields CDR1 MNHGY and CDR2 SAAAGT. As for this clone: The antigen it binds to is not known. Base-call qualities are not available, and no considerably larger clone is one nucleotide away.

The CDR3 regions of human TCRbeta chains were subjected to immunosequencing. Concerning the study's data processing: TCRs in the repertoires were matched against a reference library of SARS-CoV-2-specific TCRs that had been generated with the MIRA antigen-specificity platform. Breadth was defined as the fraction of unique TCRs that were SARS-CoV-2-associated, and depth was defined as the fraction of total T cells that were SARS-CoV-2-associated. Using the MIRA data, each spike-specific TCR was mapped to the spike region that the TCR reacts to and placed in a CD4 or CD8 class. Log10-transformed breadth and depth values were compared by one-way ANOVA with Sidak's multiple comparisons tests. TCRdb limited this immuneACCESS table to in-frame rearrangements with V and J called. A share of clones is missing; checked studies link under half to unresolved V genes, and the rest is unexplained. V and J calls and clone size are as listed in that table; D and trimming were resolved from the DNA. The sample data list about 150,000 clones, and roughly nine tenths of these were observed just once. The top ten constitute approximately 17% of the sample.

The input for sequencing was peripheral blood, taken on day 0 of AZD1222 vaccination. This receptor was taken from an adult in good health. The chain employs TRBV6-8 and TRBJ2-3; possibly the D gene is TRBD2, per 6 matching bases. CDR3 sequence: CASSYAEGWADTQYF. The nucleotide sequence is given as TGTGCCAGCAGTTACGCGGAGGGTTGGGCAGATACGCAGTATTTT.